The rows below give T cell receptor beta chains drawn from one sample of a study of shared clonotypes between healthy human individuals. The repertoire was sequenced with immunoSEQ multiplex PCR; TCRdb's copy has only in-frame clones and lacks some. The sample holds roughly 640,000 clones, approximately 79% seen once. The sample was memory CD4+ T cells sorted from blood. Receptors originate from a woman between 25 and 40 years old in good health. Each CDR3 is given with its conserved first and last residue. The size of a clone is reported for some rows only, either as once, few or many, or as a class for expanded clones.

.	TRBV28	TRBJ2-1	CASSFGWRAHNEQFF
.	TRBV9	TRBJ2-4	CASSVAGAAKNIQYF
.	TRBV5-1	TRBJ1-4	CASREDPGSEKLFF
.	TRBV29-1	TRBJ2-5	CSVGGSDPETQYF
once	TRBV28	TRBJ2-2	CASSLRGRALGGELFF
many	TRBV6-5	TRBJ1-2	CASSYEGLHGYTF
.	TRBV5-4	TRBJ1-2	CASSSRTGGLNYGYTF
.	TRBV28	TRBJ1-2	CASSLQGDYGYTF
once	TRBV4-1	TRBJ1-1	CASSQPSGFGEAFF
.	TRBV4-2	TRBJ1-2	CASSDKNRDRDYGYTF
.	TRBV11-2	.	CASSLGMGTSAEQYF
few	TRBV25-1	TRBJ2-1	CASSLQGIRNEQFF
.	TRBV5-1	TRBJ2-1	CASSIGDRDYNEQFF
.	TRBV5-8	TRBJ2-7	CASSLVREYEQYF
.	TRBV7-3	TRBJ2-2	CASSPDRAPSGELFF
.	TRBV27	TRBJ1-2	CASSWTGDPGLSGYTF
.	TRBV7-2	TRBJ1-1	CASSPQRDTEAFF
.	TRBV6-5	TRBJ2-3	CASSYRAGSTDTQYF
.	TRBV4-2	TRBJ1-3	CASSQDLLGAYGNTIYF
.	TRBV11-2	TRBJ1-1	CASSRSGGQTEAFF
.	TRBV5-1	TRBJ2-6	CANPGRGPGANVLTF
.	TRBV6-5	TRBJ1-5	CASSWAGNQPQHF
.	TRBV28	TRBJ2-3	CASRGLQRRDTQYF
.	TRBV7-9	TRBJ2-2	CASSLPLAGGPTGELFF
once	TRBV30	TRBJ2-1	CAWSTGTSNEQFF
.	TRBV19	TRBJ1-2	CASRTGQNYNYGYTF
.	TRBV30	TRBJ2-5	CAWSVLGGETQYF
.	TRBV27	TRBJ2-7	CASSSPGTSGYEQYF
.	TRBV7-2	TRBJ1-2	CASSPRENYGYTF
.	TRBV2	TRBJ1-5	CASSLLGYSNQPQHF
once	TRBV11-3	TRBJ2-7	CASSLTGQGPAEQYF
.	TRBV5-1	TRBJ2-1	CASSLGSYNEQFF
many	TRBV28	TRBJ2-4	CASSLQDKNIQYF
.	TRBV27	TRBJ2-5	CASSFTGPQETQYF
.	TRBV27	TRBJ1-5	CASSSQRTGKGNQPQHF
.	TRBV6-6	TRBJ2-5	CASSEDRGRETQYF
.	TRBV11-2	TRBJ2-3	CASSLNAPSDTQYF
.	TRBV28	TRBJ1-2	CASRNESIRPYGYTF
.	TRBV28	TRBJ1-2	CASSFGLIQGRVSNYGYTF
.	TRBV30	.	CACGLAASYEQYF
.	TRBV10-3	TRBJ2-1	CAISPLANEQFF
.	TRBV10-2	TRBJ2-7	CASSELWYEQYF
.	TRBV5-4	TRBJ1-4	CASSAGGLGLGNEKLFF
.	TRBV6-5	TRBJ1-1	CASSYRGSRAEAFF